These 25 T cell receptor beta chains came from one sample sequenced in a study of blood T cell repertoires in COVID-19 (dated by TCRdb to between 2020 and 2021). The library was generated by the immunoSEQ multiplex PCR assay. TCRdb took this table from immuneACCESS and kept in-frame rearrangements with V and J called. Such tables lack part of the clones; where checked against another copy, unresolved V genes explain under half of the gap, and the rest is unexplained. A total of some 250,000 clones appear in this sample, 80% to 85% of them only once. The ten largest account for about 4.5% of the sample. Sequencing used peripheral blood. The receptor source for this set is a man aged 45-60 years with active or convalescent COVID-19.

The rearrangement joins TRBV4-2 to TRBJ2-1; 7 bases align to TRBD2. The CDR3 length is 16 residues. The V gene's germline CDR1 is LGHNA and CDR2 YNFKEQ. With 0 bases clipped from V and 6 bases from J, the junction kept 8 bases outside the gene matches. The CDR3 DNA reads as TGTGCCAGCAGCCAAGATGGTCAGCGGGGACTCAATGAGCAGTTCTTC. Encoded protein: CASSQDGQRGLNEQFF.

The rearrangement uses TRBV4-3 and TRBJ1-5, with D tentatively TRBD1 (5 bases). V was shortened by 2 bases and J by 4 bases, with 12 bases between the two germline ends. The CDR3 contains 15 residues. Germline values: CDR1 LGHNA, CDR2 YSLEER. CDR3 sequence reads: CASSQQLGGNQPQHF. The CDR3 DNA sequence: TGCGCCAGCAGCCAACAGTTGGGGGGAAATCAGCCCCAGCATTTT.

This clone was counted a few times. The gene calls are TRBV15 and TRBJ1-1; a possible D gene is TRBD1 (5 bases). In germline, CDR1 is LNHNV, CDR2 YYDKDF (reference sequence). There are 16 residues in the CDR3. V was shortened by 4 bases and J by 4 bases, with 19 bases between the two germline ends. The DNA for the CDR3 is TGTGCCACCAGCATGTTAGGGACTGCCAGTGGCACTGAAGCTTTCTTT. This sequence encodes CATSMLGTASGTEAFF.

V and J are TRBV2 and TRBJ1-4; maybe TRBD1 (5 bases). This CDR3 has 14 amino acids. Trimming cost V 1 base and J 6 bases, with 9 bases left between them. Germline V gene lookup returns CDR1 SNHLY and CDR2 FYNNEI. The CDR3 coding sequence is TGTGCCAGCAGTGAAGGGATCAGGGATGAAAAACTGTTTTTT. It is translated as CASSEGIRDEKLFF.

The chain employs TRBV19 and TRBJ1-1; the D gene is possibly TRBD1 (5 bases). Germline CDR1 LNHDA, CDR2 SQIVND (reference sequence). This CDR3 spans 15 amino acids. V lost 1 base and J 3 bases, leaving 12 bases between the germline ends. CDR3 nucleotide sequence: TGTGCCAGTAGTATAGGGGGGGGTAGAGACACTGAAGCTTTCTTT. It codes for CASSIGGGRDTEAFF.

The chain combines TRBV12-3 or TRBV12-4 with TRBJ2-7; tentatively, D is TRBD2 (6 bases). CDR3 length: 13 amino acids. Deletions cut 6 bases from V and 3 bases from J, with 12 bases between. The CDR3 region is CASSLGLYYEQYF. The CDR3 DNA sequence: TGTGCCAGCAGCCTGGGACTGTACTACGAGCAGTACTTC.

The V gene is TRBV29-1, the J gene TRBJ2-3, with D tentatively TRBD1 (5 bases). Between the trimmed V and J ends, which lost 0 bases and 3 bases, there was a span of 7 bases. CDR1 is SQVTM, CDR2 ANQGSEA, per germline. The CDR3 loop spans 13 amino acids. The DNA for the CDR3 is TGCAGCGTTGAAGAACGACAGACAGATACGCAGTATTTT. It yields the protein CSVEERQTDTQYF.

V gene TRBV20-1 combines with J gene TRBJ1-5; D uncertain. Germline loops: CDR1 DFQATT, CDR2 SNEGSKA (reference sequence). The CDR3 has 14 amino acids. The ends were cut back, 3 bases at V and 0 bases at J, with 9 bases in the middle. The CDR3 region is CSASSTFSNQPQHF. The CDR3 DNA follows: TGCAGTGCTAGTTCGACATTTAGCAATCAGCCCCAGCATTTT.

This clone turned up a few times. The chain has TRBV18 and TRBJ2-7; unclear D gene. This CDR3 has 13 amino acids. Germline CDR1 is KGHSH and CDR2 is LQKENI. V lost 3 bases and J 4 bases, leaving 10 bases between the germline ends. The CDR3 spells CASSPSLEYEQYF. The CDR3 DNA follows: TGTGCCAGCTCACCCTCCCTAGAGTACGAGCAGTACTTC.

The rearrangement uses TRBV6-5 and TRBJ1-5, with 10 positions matching TRBD1. V trimming: 8 bases; J trimming: 0 bases; junction bases outside the gene matches: 4. The CDR3 runs to 15 residues. Germline V gene lookup returns CDR1 MNHEY and CDR2 SVGAGI. In DNA form, the CDR3 reads TGTGCCAGCTTTAGGGACAGGGGTAGCAATCAGCCCCAGCATTTT. Translated, it gives CASFRDRGSNQPQHF.

The chain employs TRBV30 and TRBJ1-3; D gene unclear. CDR3 length: 14 amino acids. Trimming removed 4 bases at V and 0 bases at J, with 10 bases between. CDR1 is GTSNPN, CDR2 SVGIG, per germline (reference sequence). The DNA of the CDR3 is TGTGCCTGGAATCTAGGTCTCTCTGGAAACACCATATATTTT. Translated: CAWNLGLSGNTIYF.

The genes are TRBV6-1 and TRBJ2-7, with 7 bases aligning to TRBD1. The CDR3 sequence is 13 residues long. Germline CDR1 MNHNS, CDR2 SASEGT. V shed 3 bases and J 5 bases; nucleotides not matched to a gene: 4. The chain's CDR3 is CASSEQGTDEQYF. In DNA form, the CDR3 reads TGTGCCAGCAGTGAGCAGGGGACAGACGAGCAGTACTTC.

This sequence joins TRBV5-1 and TRBJ1-4, with 7 bases identical to TRBD1. V lost 1 base and J lost 6; bases outside the gene matches: 3. Germline V gene data show CDR1 as SGHRS and CDR2 as YFSETQ. CDR3 length: 14 residues. The CDR3, as DNA: TGCGCCAGCAGCTTGAGAGGGGGCGATGAAAAACTGTTTTTT. Its protein product is CASSLRGGDEKLFF.

The V call is TRBV7-8, the J call TRBJ2-1, with 12 bases identical to TRBD2. This CDR3 is built from 17 residues. Per the germline V gene, CDR1 is SGHVS and CDR2 is FQNEAQ. V trimming: 2 bases; J trimming: 9 bases; junction bases outside the gene matches: 11. The CDR3 coding sequence is TGTGCCAGCAGCTTATGGGCTAGCGGGGGGGTCAGTACTGAGCAGTTCTTC. It yields the protein CASSLWASGGVSTEQFF.

The V call is TRBV30, the J call TRBJ2-5; 7 bases map to TRBD1. The CDR3 covers 13 residues. The germline gives CDR1 GTSNPN, CDR2 SVGIG (reference sequence). J lost 0 bases, V lost 7 bases, and 5 bases had no gene match. CDR3 protein: CASSTGYQETQYF. The CDR3 nucleotides read TGTGCCTCGTCGACAGGGTACCAAGAGACCCAGTACTTC.

The chain links TRBV30 to TRBJ2-7; D might be TRBD2 (5 bases). CDR3 length equals 12 residues. Between the trimmed V and J ends, which lost 3 bases and 5 bases, there was a span of 11 bases. In germline, CDR1 is GTSNPN, CDR2 SVGIG (reference sequence). The CDR3 protein is CAWSPRVDEQYF. The CDR3 region has the DNA TGTGCCTGGAGCCCGCGGGTGGACGAGCAGTACTTC.

The chain has TRBV3-1 (or the pseudogene TRBV3-2) and TRBJ2-3; D is uncertain. The germline CDR1 and CDR2 sequences are LGHDT and YNNKEL (reference sequence). V lost 3 bases, J lost 5 bases, and 6 bases lay in between. This CDR3 comprises 12 residues. CDR3 DNA sequence: TGTGCCAGCAGCCAGTACGGAGATACGCAGTATTTT. Its protein is CASSQYGDTQYF.

The chain is built from TRBV18 and TRBJ1-3; tentative D call: TRBD1 (6 bases). Looked up from germline, CDR1 is KGHSH and CDR2 is LQKENI. The CDR3 is 16 amino acids. Trimming removed 1 base at V and 0 bases at J, with 10 bases between. CDR3 sequence reads: CASSPRTVFSGNTIYF. The CDR3, as DNA: TGTGCCAGCTCACCACGGACAGTTTTCTCTGGAAACACCATATATTTT.

The chain is built from TRBV19 and TRBJ1-3, with D unclear. This CDR3 is built from 15 residues. Germline V gene data show CDR1 as LNHDA and CDR2 as SQIVND (reference sequence). Trimming took off 2 bases at V and 3 bases at J, with 11 bases between the two ends. For the CDR3, the DNA is TGTGCCAGTAGTATAACGGGGAAAGATGGAAACACCATATATTTT. It yields the protein CASSITGKDGNTIYF. The whole variable domain, remainder taken from reference TRBV19 and TRBJ1-3, is DGGITQSPKYLFRKEGQNVTLSCEQNLNHDAMYWYRQDPGQGLRLIYYSQIVNDFQKGDIAEGYSVSREKKESFPLTVTSAQKNPTAFYLCASSITGKDGNTIYFGEGSWLTVV.

This clone was detected once. The chain recombines TRBV6-5 with TRBJ1-1; TRBD1 is a possible D gene (6 bases). Trimming shortened V by 10 bases and J by 5 bases, and 17 bases separated the two germline ends. The CDR3 contains 13 residues. The V gene's germline CDR1 is MNHEY and CDR2 SVGAGI. As DNA, the CDR3 is TGTGCCACCTTGGGGGCTTTGGGGACTGAAGCTTTCTTT. Translating it yields CATLGALGTEAFF.

The chain links TRBV2 to TRBJ2-2; maybe TRBD1 (5 bases). V shed 3 bases and J shed 0 bases, with 14 bases lying between them. CDR3 size: 17 residues. CDR1 and CDR2 (germline): SNHLY, FYNNEI. The CDR3 loop is CASSDGGQQTNTGELFF. CDR3 bases: TGTGCCAGCAGTGATGGTGGACAACAGACGAACACCGGGGAGCTGTTTTTT.

The J gene is TRBJ2-5, the V gene TRBV7-3, with D perhaps TRBD2 (5 bases). This CDR3 has 15 amino acids. The V end lost 6 bases, the J end lost 2 bases, and 16 bases lay between the germline ends. The germline CDR1 and CDR2 sequences are SGHTA and FQGTGA. This CDR3 reads CASSPHAGVQETQYF. CDR3 DNA: TGTGCCAGCAGTCCCCACGCCGGGGTGCAAGAGACCCAGTACTTC.

This chain connects TRBV18 to TRBJ1-2; unclear D gene. Trimming removed 2 bases at V and 2 bases at J, with 9 bases between. Germline V gene lookup returns CDR1 KGHSH and CDR2 LQKENI. This CDR3 spans 14 amino acids. The CDR3 sequence: CASSPISGNYGYTF. DNA of the CDR3: TGTGCCAGCTCACCAATAAGCGGGAACTATGGCTACACCTTC.

This sequence joins TRBV28 and TRBJ1-4, with D perhaps TRBD1 (5 bases). V was pared by 7 bases and J by 7 bases, with 16 bases between. This CDR3 has 14 amino acids. Germline V gene lookup returns CDR1 MDHEN and CDR2 SYDVKM. CDR3 region: CASTPGGDREKLFF. CDR3 nucleotides: TGTGCCAGCACTCCTGGGGGGGACCGTGAAAAACTGTTTTTT.

This chain joins TRBV29-1 and TRBJ2-1, with 9 bases matching TRBD2. CDR3 size: 15 residues. Germline-derived CDR1 and CDR2 are SQVTM and ANQGSEA. V trimming: 6 bases; J trimming: 5 bases; junction bases outside the gene matches: 11. The CDR3 DNA is TGCAGCGTGCCCCGGCGGGGGGGCCGCGACAATGAGCAGTTCTTC. It translates to CSVPRRGGRDNEQFF.